Listed below are T cell receptor beta chains from one sample, sequenced in a study of CD8+CD57+ T cells in acquired aplastic anemia. Each CDR3 protein is one row after TCRdb ran MiXCR on the reads. The data show approximately 470,000 distinct CDR3 sequences, approximately 32% seen once. The sequencing input was sorted CD4+, CD8+, or CD8+CD57+ T cells (not recorded which) from PBMCs. The origin of the receptors is a human donor with aplastic anemia. Each CDR3 is given without its conserved first and last residue. Each record gives: V gene, J gene, CDR3 protein.

v_gene: TRBV10-3
j_gene: TRBJ1-5
CDR3aa: AISDDAHNQPQH

v_gene: TRBV2
j_gene: TRBJ1-5
CDR3aa: ASSDDRDNQPQH

v_gene: TRBV4-2
j_gene: TRBJ1-1
CDR3aa: ASGDSDLNTEAF

v_gene: TRBV5-1
j_gene: TRBJ1-5
CDR3aa: ASSLGTGVAPGNQPQH

v_gene: TRBV20-1
j_gene: TRBJ1-1
CDR3aa: SASGGAGNTEAF

v_gene: TRBV7-2
j_gene: TRBJ2-7
CDR3aa: ASSTGTEGYEQY

v_gene: TRBV25-1
j_gene: TRBJ2-1
CDR3aa: ARRDRLLNEQF

v_gene: TRBV5-1
j_gene: TRBJ1-6
CDR3aa: ASSLSNRADSPLH

v_gene: TRBV25-1
j_gene: TRBJ2-7
CDR3aa: ASRYESGEQY

v_gene: TRBV30
j_gene: TRBJ2-5
CDR3aa: AWNEEEAQY

v_gene: TRBV5-4
j_gene: TRBJ2-7
CDR3aa: ASSSGTGSYYEQY

v_gene: TRBV29-1
j_gene: TRBJ1-2
CDR3aa: SVEDPFTGGYT

v_gene: TRBV29-1
j_gene: TRBJ2-1
CDR3aa: SAPLPGNYNEQF

v_gene: TRBV24-1
j_gene: TRBJ1-1
CDR3aa: ATSPNGLPSGAF

v_gene: TRBV3-1
j_gene: TRBJ1-5
CDR3aa: ASSQGHPQPQH

v_gene: TRBV9
j_gene: TRBJ1-1
CDR3aa: ASSVDSGANTEAF

v_gene: TRBV19
j_gene: TRBJ2-3
CDR3aa: VSRSVGTDTQY

v_gene: TRBV20-1
j_gene: TRBJ2-5
CDR3aa: SALGDTSETQY

v_gene: TRBV5-1
j_gene: TRBJ2-5
CDR3aa: ASRPRGGVRETQY

v_gene: TRBV7-8
j_gene: TRBJ1-1
CDR3aa: ASSLVARRGNTEAF

v_gene: TRBV15
j_gene: TRBJ2-7
CDR3aa: ATSPRDRGSYEQY

v_gene: TRBV19
j_gene: TRBJ2-1
CDR3aa: ASSAGGEYNEQF

v_gene: TRBV25-1
j_gene: TRBJ1-2
CDR3aa: ASSPPVNYGYT

v_gene: TRBV20-1
j_gene: TRBJ2-3
CDR3aa: SAGWTGGDTQY

v_gene: TRBV25-1
j_gene: TRBJ2-7
CDR3aa: ASSELDREIYEQY